The clone carrying this T cell receptor beta chain was counted a few times. These data come from a study of response to subunit inactivated influenza vaccine. TCRdb re-analysed the RT-PCR reads in MiXCR, keeping a single row per CDR3 protein. The sample has 800,000 to 1,000,000 distinct CDR3 sequences; approximately 21% are singletons. This clonotype was sampled from a man aged 50 to 60 who received an inactivated influenza vaccine. This specimen consisted of PBMCs from blood, obtained roughly 5 days after vaccination.

In DNA form, the CDR3 reads TGTGCCAGTAGTATCCGGAAGGTGACGAACACTGAAGCTTTCTTT. Translation gives CASSIRKVTNTEAFF. The chain couples TRBV19 to TRBJ1-1; D is ambiguous. Germline V CDR1 and CDR2: LNHDA, SQIVND (reference sequence). V was trimmed by 3 bases and J by 1 base, leaving 12 bases between them. This CDR3 is 15 amino acids long. Filled out from reference TRBV19 and TRBJ1-1, the complete variable domain reads DGGITQSPKYLFRKEGQNVTLSCEQNLNHDAMYWYRQDPGQGLRLIYYSQIVNDFQKGDIAEGYSVSREKKESFPLTVTSAQKNPTAFYLCASSIRKVTNTEAFFGQGTRLTVV.